Listed here are 32 T cell receptor beta chains from one sample, sequenced in a study of shared clonotypes between healthy human individuals. Method: immunoSEQ multiplex PCR; TCRdb's copy keeps in-frame clones and lacks some. The sample shows around 1 million clones, more than 75% of them seen only once. The sample taken for sequencing was memory CD4+ T cells sorted from blood. Subset of the sample: CD45RA-negative fraction. All receptors derive from a man aged 18 to 35 in good health.

The chain has TRBV18 and TRBJ1-1, with D perhaps TRBD1 (6 bases). Trimming removed 2 bases at V and 4 bases at J, with 23 bases between. CDR1 is KGHSH, CDR2 LQKENI, per germline. This CDR3 is built from 18 residues. The CDR3 DNA sequence: TGTGCCAGCTCACCAAAGCCTGGACGAGACAGGCCGGGCACTGAAGCTTTCTTT. This translates into CASSPKPGRDRPGTEAFF.

This clone was counted between two and nine times. The chain recombines TRBV5-1 with TRBJ1-2; 7 bases match TRBD1. The CDR3 runs 14 residues. V shed 4 bases, J shed 9 bases, and the junction held 12 bases outside the gene matches. Germline V CDR1 and CDR2: SGHRS, YFSETQ. The CDR3 DNA sequence: TGCGCCAGCAGCCCGGGACAGATGGGCGATCGCTACACCTTC. Its protein product is CASSPGQMGDRYTF.

The V call is TRBV19, the J call TRBJ2-5; 7 bases map to TRBD1. Looked up from germline, CDR1 is LNHDA and CDR2 is SQIVND (reference sequence). V lost 3 bases to trimming and J lost 2 bases; unmatched junction nucleotides: 6. The CDR3 sequence is 15 residues long. The CDR3 loop reads CASSIEGDRQETQYF. In DNA form, the CDR3 reads TGTGCCAGTAGTATCGAGGGGGACAGACAAGAGACCCAGTACTTC.

This chain links TRBV4-2 with TRBJ2-7; 12 positions agree with TRBD2. Trimming cost V 1 base and J 0 bases; bases outside gene matches: 4. Germline CDR1 reads LGHNA; CDR2 reads YNFKEQ. This CDR3 region has 17 residues. The CDR3 DNA sequence: TGTGCCAGCAGCCAAGCGGCTAGCGGGGGGGCCTCCTACGAGCAGTACTTC. Residues: CASSQAASGGASYEQYF.

The gene calls are TRBV5-4 and TRBJ1-1; 9 nucleotides line up with TRBD1. This CDR3 is built from 15 residues. The V gene's germline CDR1 is SGHNT and CDR2 YYREEE (reference sequence). V lost 3 bases, J lost 1 base, and 4 bases stayed unmatched. CDR3 coding DNA: TGTGCCAGCAGCTGGGGGACAGGGCCGAACACTGAAGCTTTCTTT. Its translation: CASSWGTGPNTEAFF.

V and J are TRBV5-1 and TRBJ1-1; D is unclear. The CDR3 runs 15 residues. Germline V gene sequence: CDR1 SGHRS, CDR2 YFSETQ. Trimming removed 0 bases from V and 1 base from J, with 10 bases in between. CDR3 sequence: CASSLEVRKNTEAFF. The CDR3 region has the DNA TGCGCCAGCAGCTTGGAGGTCCGGAAGAACACTGAAGCTTTCTTT.

Only a few counts were recorded for this clone. The CDR3 nucleotides read TGTGCCAGCAGTGGCAAAGGGATAAATTCACCCCTCCACTTT. Translated, it gives CASSGKGINSPLHF. The V gene is TRBV6-1, the J gene TRBJ1-6; D remains unclear. Germline CDR1 reads MNHNS; CDR2 reads SASEGT. This CDR3 is 14 amino acids long. Deletions cut 4 bases from V and 7 bases from J, with 11 bases between.

This chain links TRBV7-2 with TRBJ1-5; D gene uncertain. Trimming cost V 5 bases and J 7 bases, with 12 bases left between them. Looked up from germline, CDR1 is SGHTA and CDR2 is FQGNSA. CDR3 length equals 13 residues. This CDR3 reads CASSGAREQPQHF. CDR3 in DNA: TGTGCCAGCAGCGGCGCGAGGGAGCAGCCCCAGCATTTT.

This clone has at least ten counts. This rearrangement joins TRBV6-1 to TRBJ1-6; no clear D. V lost 6 bases, J lost 14 bases, and 20 bases lay in between. CDR1 is MNHNS, CDR2 SASEGT, per germline. CDR3 length equals 14 residues. The CDR3 nucleotides are TGTGCCAGCAGCTTCAGTCGTGAGGGCCCGGCCCTCCACTTT. Translation gives CASSFSREGPALHF.

The V call is TRBV27, the J call TRBJ1-1; tentatively, D is TRBD1 (5 bases). The CDR3 consists of 15 residues. V was cut by 6 bases and J by 4 bases, with 18 bases left in between. CDR1 and CDR2 from the germline V gene are MNHEY and SMNVEV (reference sequence). In DNA, the CDR3 is TGTGCCAGCAGCCCTAGGCGGGGGTTGGGCACTGAAGCTTTCTTT. This gives the protein CASSPRRGLGTEAFF.

This clone was seen a single time. The CDR3 sequence is CASSLRSAYGYTF. CDR3 nucleotide sequence: TGTGCCAGCAGTTTGAGGTCCGCCTATGGCTACACCTTC. This chain connects TRBV6-5 to TRBJ1-2; unclear D gene. This CDR3 is built from 13 residues. The germline V gene has CDR1 MNHEY and CDR2 SVGAGI. V dropped 4 bases and J dropped 4 bases, with 10 bases sitting between them.

This clone was picked up one time. The chain uses TRBV5-6 and TRBJ2-2; 7 nucleotides agree with TRBD1. V trimming: 5 bases; J trimming: 0 bases; junction bases outside the gene matches: 4. CDR3 size: 15 residues. Germline CDR1 SGHDT, CDR2 YYEEEE. For the CDR3, the DNA is TGTGCCAGCAGGTTACAGGGGACGAACACCGGGGAGCTGTTTTTT. The encoded protein is CASRLQGTNTGELFF.

This clone was seen only once. This sequence joins TRBV2 and TRBJ2-3; no clear D gene. The germline CDR1 and CDR2 sequences are SNHLY and FYNNEI. The V end lost 6 bases, the J end lost 8 bases, and 9 bases lay between the germline ends. The length of the CDR3 is 11 residues. The CDR3 reads CASRPRVTQYF. CDR3 nucleotides: TGTGCCAGCAGGCCCCGAGTTACGCAGTATTTT.

V and J are TRBV2 and TRBJ2-1, with 11 bases fitting TRBD2. CDR1 is SNHLY and CDR2 is FYNNEI in the germline V gene. The trim removed 7 bases at V and 4 bases at J, leaving 6 bases unmatched. CDR3 size: 15 residues. CDR3 sequence reads: CASTLAGGLYNEQFF. CDR3 coding DNA: TGTGCCAGCACCTTAGCGGGGGGGCTTTACAATGAGCAGTTCTTC. Supplemented by reference TRBV2 and TRBJ2-1, the full variable domain reads EPEVTQTPSHQVTQMGQEVILRCVPISNHLYFYWYRQILGQKVEFLVSFYNNEISEKSEIFDDQFSVERPDGSNFTLKIRSTKLEDSAMYFCASTLAGGLYNEQFFGPGTRLTVL.

The chain is built from TRBV10-3 and TRBJ1-3; 9 bases are a match to TRBD1. The CDR3 length is 16 residues. Losses at the gene ends were 4 bases for V and 2 bases for J; bases not matched to a gene: 6. Per germline, CDR1 ENHRY and CDR2 SYGVKD. The CDR3 DNA reads TGTGCCATCAGTGGAACAGGGGGCAGGCCTGGAAACACCATATATTTT. It codes for CAISGTGGRPGNTIYF.

The chain joins TRBV2 to TRBJ2-5; 10 bases line up with TRBD1. Germline lookup yields CDR1 SNHLY and CDR2 FYNNEI. J gave up 0 bases and V 10 bases, and 8 bases lay outside the gene matches. This CDR3 is 15 amino acids long. DNA of the CDR3: TGTGCCACTAGGCGACAGGGGGCTCACCAAGAGACCCAGTACTTC. Residues: CATRRQGAHQETQYF.

The V call is TRBV15, the J call TRBJ1-3; D is perhaps TRBD1 (6 bases). The V and J ends lost 3 bases and 0 bases respectively, with 9 bases between them. Germline assignment: CDR1 LNHNV and CDR2 YYDKDF (reference sequence). The CDR3 extends over 15 amino acids. Here the CDR3 DNA reads TGTGCCACCAGCAGGATGGACAGCTCTGGAAACACCATATATTTT. This codes for CATSRMDSSGNTIYF.

The CDR3 protein is CASSSPTGHYGYTF. CDR3 nucleotide sequence: TGTGCCAGCAGTTCCCCGACAGGACACTATGGCTACACCTTC. The chain employs TRBV28 and TRBJ1-2, with a tentative D call TRBD1 (6 bases). CDR1 MDHEN and CDR2 SYDVKM come from the germline V gene. Trimming stripped 4 bases from V and 3 bases from J, with 12 bases between. This CDR3 spans 14 amino acids.

This chain joins TRBV30 and TRBJ1-3, with D perhaps matching TRBD1 (5 bases). Germline V gene data show CDR1 as GTSNPN and CDR2 as SVGIG (reference sequence). The CDR3 is 15 amino acids. Trimming shortened V by 0 bases and J by 2 bases, and 11 bases separated the two germline ends. CDR3 residues: CAWSVSLTAGNTIYF. The DNA for the CDR3 is TGTGCCTGGAGTGTTTCCCTGACAGCTGGAAACACCATATATTTT.

The genes are TRBV10-3 and TRBJ2-3; 8 bases match TRBD2. The CDR3 runs to 16 residues. The V gene's germline CDR1 is ENHRY and CDR2 SYGVKD. V lost 3 bases and J lost 4; bases outside the gene matches: 9. CDR3 DNA: TGTGCCATCAGTGAAGGACAACTCGGGAGGGCAGATACGCAGTATTTT. Its protein product is CAISEGQLGRADTQYF.

The rearrangement uses TRBV25-1 and TRBJ1-2; 11 nucleotides agree with TRBD1. V lost 7 bases, J lost 8 bases, and 6 bases stayed unmatched. Germline CDR1 is MGHDK and CDR2 is SYGVNS. The CDR3 spans 13 residues. DNA for the CDR3: TGTGCCAGCAACGGACAGGGGGCTTTGGGCTACACCTTC. Its translation: CASNGQGALGYTF.

V is TRBV18 and J is TRBJ2-5; D gene unclear. V was clipped by 2 bases and J by 2 bases, with 12 bases between them. Germline V gene lookup returns CDR1 KGHSH and CDR2 LQKENI. The CDR3 spans 15 residues. The CDR3 reads CASSPMMAAQETQYF. CDR3 coding DNA: TGTGCCAGCTCACCAATGATGGCAGCTCAAGAGACCCAGTACTTC.

The CDR3 DNA follows: TGTGCCAGCAGTCTCGAGGGACTAGGGCTCCCGTTCTTC. Encoded protein: CASSLEGLGLPFF. The chain combines TRBV14 with TRBJ2-1, with TRBD2 matching over 8 bases. This CDR3 region has 13 residues. After removal of 6 bases from V and 15 bases from J, the junction contained 13 bases not matched to a gene. The germline V gene has CDR1 SGHDN and CDR2 FVKESK.

This clone appeared once. The chain's CDR3 is CATRTGGGTGELFF. CDR3 DNA: TGTGCCACCAGGACAGGCGGTGGTACCGGGGAGCTGTTTTTT. This rearrangement joins TRBV19 to TRBJ2-2; TRBD1 matches 7 bases. The CDR3 is made up of 14 amino acids. Unmatched junction bases numbered 10, after V lost 10 bases and J lost 5 bases. The germline V gene has CDR1 LNHDA and CDR2 SQIVND (reference sequence).

V is TRBV18 and J is TRBJ2-5, with 7 bases identical to TRBD2. Losses at the gene ends were 1 base for V and 1 base for J; bases not matched to a gene: 6. Germline V CDR1 and CDR2: KGHSH, LQKENI. The CDR3 consists of 16 residues. The CDR3: CASSPRAGAFQETQYF. In DNA, the CDR3 is TGTGCCAGCTCACCACGGGCGGGAGCTTTCCAAGAGACCCAGTACTTC.

The chain is built from TRBV7-2 and TRBJ2-1; D possibly corresponds to TRBD2 (6 bases). V was cut by 5 bases and J by 5 bases, with 10 bases left in between. CDR1 and CDR2 (germline): SGHTA, FQGNSA. This CDR3 comprises 13 residues. The CDR3 nucleotides read TGTGCCAGCAGCCTAACGGGGGACAATGAGCAGTTCTTC. As protein: CASSLTGDNEQFF.

This clone has a count of ten or more. The chain has TRBV7-9 and TRBJ2-7; D possibly corresponds to TRBD2 (5 bases). Between the trimmed V and J ends, which lost 0 bases and 5 bases, there was a span of 14 bases. Germline-derived CDR1 and CDR2 are SEHNR and FQNEAQ (reference sequence). CDR3 length: 15 residues. The CDR3 is CASSLAGPLGDEQYF. The CDR3 DNA reads as TGTGCCAGCAGCTTAGCTGGACCCCTCGGGGACGAGCAGTACTTC.

The chain has TRBV5-1 and TRBJ1-5; D remains ambiguous. The germline CDR1 and CDR2 sequences are SGHRS and YFSETQ. The CDR3 sequence is 16 residues long. The ends were cut back, 2 bases at V and 1 base at J, with 13 bases in the middle. CDR3 protein: CASSLGPDSSNQPQHF. CDR3 DNA: TGCGCCAGCAGCTTAGGACCGGATTCGAGCAATCAGCCCCAGCATTTT.

The rearrangement joins TRBV5-1 to TRBJ2-3; D is unresolved. The CDR3 is 13 residues long. Trimming cost V 3 bases and J 3 bases, with 8 bases left between them. Germline V gene sequence: CDR1 SGHRS, CDR2 YFSETQ. The CDR3 nucleotides are TGCGCCAGCAGCTCCCCCCAAACAGATACGCAGTATTTT. This codes for CASSSPQTDTQYF. Supplemented by reference TRBV5-1 and TRBJ2-3, the full variable domain reads KAGVTQTPRYLIKTRGQQVTLSCSPISGHRSVSWYQQTPGQGLQFLFEYFSETQRNKGNFPGRFSGRQFSNSRSEMNVSTLELGDSALYLCASSSPQTDTQYFGPGTRLTVL.

This clone has only one observation. As DNA, the CDR3 is TGTGCCAGCAGTCCCTCCTGGGGGGGTTGGTACGAGCAGTACTTC. It translates to CASSPSWGGWYEQYF. The V gene is TRBV27, the J gene TRBJ2-7; 7 positions match TRBD2. Germline trimming cut 5 bases from V and 4 bases from J; bases unmatched to any gene: 11. Germline CDR1 reads MNHEY; CDR2 reads SMNVEV (reference sequence). This CDR3 region has 15 residues.

This sequence joins TRBV11-3 and TRBJ2-1, with TRBD2 matching over 8 bases. CDR3 size: 17 residues. Trimming removed 5 bases from V and 0 bases from J; junction bases left unmatched: 9. Germline CDR1 reads SGHNT; CDR2 reads YENEEA. The CDR3 sequence: CASSPRDGTSSYNEQFF. Written as DNA, the CDR3 is TGTGCCAGCAGCCCCCGGGACGGGACTAGCTCCTACAATGAGCAGTTCTTC.

The rearrangement joins TRBV10-3 to TRBJ2-1, with TRBD1 as a possible D gene (5 bases). V was trimmed by 2 bases and J by 5 bases, leaving 16 bases between them. CDR1 and CDR2 (germline): ENHRY, SYGVKD. The CDR3 has 16 residues. CDR3 amino acids: CAISENKVQGNNEQFF. Here the CDR3 DNA reads TGTGCCATCAGTGAGAATAAAGTTCAGGGAAACAATGAGCAGTTCTTC.